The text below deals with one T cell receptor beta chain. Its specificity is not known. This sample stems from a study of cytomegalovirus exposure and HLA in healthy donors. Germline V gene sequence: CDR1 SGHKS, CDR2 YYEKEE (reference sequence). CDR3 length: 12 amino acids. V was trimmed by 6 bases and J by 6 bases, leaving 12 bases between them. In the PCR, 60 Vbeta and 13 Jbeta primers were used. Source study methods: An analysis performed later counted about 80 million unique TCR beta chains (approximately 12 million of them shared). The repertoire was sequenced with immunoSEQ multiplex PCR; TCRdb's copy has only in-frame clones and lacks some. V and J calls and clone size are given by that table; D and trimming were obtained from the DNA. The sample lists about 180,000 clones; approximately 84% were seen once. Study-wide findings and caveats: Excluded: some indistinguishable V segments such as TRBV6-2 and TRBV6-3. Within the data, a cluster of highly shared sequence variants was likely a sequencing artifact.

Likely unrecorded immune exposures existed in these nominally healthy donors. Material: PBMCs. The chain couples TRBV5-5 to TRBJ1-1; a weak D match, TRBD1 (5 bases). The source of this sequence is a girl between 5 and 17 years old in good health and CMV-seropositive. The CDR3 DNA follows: TGTGCCAGCAAGCCGTGGGGCTCTGAAGCTTTCTTT. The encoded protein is CASKPWGSEAFF.